The 10 T cell receptor beta chains below come from one sample, sequenced in a study of T cells in localized non-small cell lung cancer. Sequencing used immunoSEQ multiplex PCR; TCRdb keeps in-frame clones, though not all of them. Of about 82,000 clones listed, 80% were seen once; the top ten hold 19%. Sample: PBMCs, taken before any cancer treatment. These receptors were obtained from a man aged 40 to 75 with stage II squamous cell lung carcinoma.

The chain recombines TRBV4-2 with TRBJ2-1; 11 bases fit TRBD1. This CDR3 comprises 23 residues. V lost 0 bases to trimming and J lost 0 bases; unmatched junction nucleotides: 19. The germline gives CDR1 LGHNA, CDR2 YNFKEQ. DNA for the CDR3: TGTGCCAGCAGCCAAGATTTCGGGCAGGACAGGGGGCTGAGGGGCAGCTCCTACAATGAGCAGTTCTTC. Protein: CASSQDFGQDRGLRGSSYNEQFF.

The chain links TRBV9 to TRBJ2-2, with D perhaps assigned TRBD1 or TRBD2 (5 bases each). V lost 0 bases, J lost 1 base, and 10 bases lay in between. The CDR3 has 16 residues. CDR1 and CDR2 from the germline V gene are SGDLS and YYNGEE. The CDR3 region has the DNA TGTGCCAGCAGCGTAGTGGCAGGGAGGAACACCGGGGAGCTGTTTTTT. This sequence encodes CASSVVAGRNTGELFF.

There are a few counts of this clone. This chain uses TRBV7-9 with TRBJ1-4; D call uncertain. Trimming removed 2 bases from V and 5 bases from J, with 9 bases in between. Germline CDR1 reads SEHNR; CDR2 reads FQNEAQ (reference sequence). The CDR3 sequence is 14 residues long. The CDR3 loop reads CASSLWADNEKLFF. Here the CDR3 DNA reads TGTGCCAGCAGCTTATGGGCCGACAATGAAAAACTGTTTTTT.

The V gene is TRBV6-6, the J gene TRBJ2-7; 9 positions match TRBD1. This CDR3 has 12 residues. Trimming cost V 5 bases and J 6 bases; bases outside gene matches: 2. Germline CDR1 is MNHNY and CDR2 is SVGAGI (reference sequence). For the CDR3, the DNA is TGTGCCAGCAGTCGGACAGGGGCCGAGCAGTACTTC. Protein sequence: CASSRTGAEQYF.

CDR3: CAQGEPDEQYF. The CDR3 nucleotides read TGTGCCCAGGGGGAGCCGGACGAGCAGTACTTC. The rearrangement uses TRBV10-3 and TRBJ2-7; 7 bases match TRBD1. The CDR3 extends over 11 amino acids. V dropped 11 bases and J dropped 5; count of bases not matched to a gene: 6. Germline loops: CDR1 ENHRY, CDR2 SYGVKD.

This clone appeared once. CDR3 amino acids: CASSLWDRGQNEQFF. The CDR3 bases are TGTGCCAGCAGCTTATGGGACAGGGGACAGAATGAGCAGTTCTTC. The chain is built from TRBV7-2 and TRBJ2-1, with 10 bases aligning to TRBD1. This CDR3 spans 15 amino acids. CDR1 and CDR2 (germline): SGHTA, FQGNSA. The ends lost 2 bases at V and 7 bases at J; junction bases unmatched: 5. Filled out from reference TRBV7-2 and TRBJ2-1, the complete variable domain reads GAGVSQSPSNKVTEKGKDVELRCDPISGHTALYWYRQSLGQGLEFLIYFQGNSAPDKSGLPSDRFSAERTGGSVSTLTIQRTQQEDSAVYLCASSLWDRGQNEQFFGPGTRLTVL.

This clone appeared a few times. The rearrangement links TRBV27 to TRBJ2-2, with D maybe TRBD2 (6 bases). CDR1 is MNHEY, CDR2 SMNVEV, per germline (reference sequence). V lost 5 bases, J lost 6 bases, and 13 bases lay in between. The CDR3 totals 14 residues. In nucleotides, the CDR3 is TGTGCCAGCAGTGCGGGGTCTAGGTCCGGGGAGCTGTTTTTT. It specifies CASSAGSRSGELFF.

The chain employs TRBV18 and TRBJ1-5; D unclear. Germline assignment: CDR1 KGHSH and CDR2 LQKENI. Trimming took 3 bases from V and 4 from J, leaving 7 bases between them. CDR3 length: 13 amino acids. CDR3 residues: CASSPHPNQPQHF. DNA for the CDR3: TGTGCCAGCTCACCCCACCCAAATCAGCCCCAGCATTTT.

This chain links TRBV6-6 with TRBJ1-6; 8 bases line up with TRBD1. CDR1 is MNHNY, CDR2 SVGAGI, per germline (reference sequence). The CDR3 consists of 14 residues. With 6 bases clipped from V and 10 bases from J, the junction kept 8 bases outside the gene matches. The CDR3 region is CASSPGQGFSPLHF. The CDR3 coding sequence is TGTGCCAGCAGCCCCGGACAGGGATTCTCACCCCTCCACTTT.

This clone is classed as medium-sized. This chain uses TRBV7-9 with TRBJ2-2; 9 nucleotides line up with TRBD1. CDR3 length equals 15 residues. J was trimmed by 3 bases and V by 6 bases; bases with no gene match: 5. Germline V gives CDR1 SEHNR, CDR2 FQNEAQ (reference sequence). CDR3 DNA sequence: TGTGCCAGCAGATGGGGACAGGGTTACACCGGGGAGCTGTTTTTT. Encoded protein: CASRWGQGYTGELFF.